The 5 T cell receptor beta chains listed next were all sequenced from one sample in a study of blood T cell repertoires in COVID-19. Sequencing was performed with immunoSEQ multiplex PCR; in TCRdb, only in-frame clones are kept and a portion is missing. The sample has a few hundred thousand clones; roughly 90% are singletons. What was sequenced was PBMCs or T cells enriched from blood (not recorded which). The receptors stem from a woman aged 25 to 39 who had recovered from COVID-19.

The rearrangement links TRBV19 to TRBJ2-3, with 12 bases lining up with TRBD1. The CDR3 is 15 residues long. V dropped 5 bases and J dropped 5; count of bases not matched to a gene: 5. The germline V gene has CDR1 LNHDA and CDR2 SQIVND (reference sequence). The CDR3 region has the DNA TGTGCCAGTAGTCGCCGGGACAGGGGGCAAGATACGCAGTATTTT. The encoded protein is CASSRRDRGQDTQYF.

The chain has TRBV14 and TRBJ1-2, with a possible D match to TRBD1 (5 bases). The V gene lost 0 bases and the J gene lost 3 bases, with 14 bases spanning the gap. This CDR3 is built from 16 residues. Germline V gives CDR1 SGHDN, CDR2 FVKESK. The CDR3: CASSQDRGQGDYGYTF. The CDR3 DNA sequence: TGTGCCAGCAGCCAAGATAGAGGCCAGGGTGACTATGGCTACACCTTC.

This clone was seen more than once but under ten times. The CDR3 region has the DNA TGTGCCACCTCGGGGGGAACCGGGGAGCTGTTTTTT. It encodes CATSGGTGELFF. V and J are TRBV24-1 and TRBJ2-2, with TRBD2 matching over 7 bases. The CDR3 runs 12 residues. Germline V CDR1 and CDR2: KGHDR, SFDVKD. V lost 9 bases, J lost 5 bases, and 2 bases stayed unmatched.

This sequence joins TRBV28 and TRBJ2-7; 16 bases are shared with TRBD2. The germline V gene encodes CDR1 MDHEN and CDR2 SYDVKM. The ends lost 5 bases at V and 4 bases at J; junction bases unmatched: 2. This CDR3 has 15 residues. DNA for the CDR3: TGTGCCAGCAGTCCGGGACTAGCGGGAGGGTACGAGCAGTACTTC. Translated: CASSPGLAGGYEQYF.

The CDR3, as DNA: TGTGCCAGCAGTAACGACAGGGATTCACCCCTCCACTTT. Translating gives CASSNDRDSPLHF. The V gene is TRBV6-6, the J gene TRBJ1-6; 7 bases map to TRBD1. Losses at the gene ends were 5 bases for V and 8 bases for J; bases not matched to a gene: 3. Per germline, CDR1 MNHNY and CDR2 SVGAGI (reference sequence). The CDR3 totals 13 residues.